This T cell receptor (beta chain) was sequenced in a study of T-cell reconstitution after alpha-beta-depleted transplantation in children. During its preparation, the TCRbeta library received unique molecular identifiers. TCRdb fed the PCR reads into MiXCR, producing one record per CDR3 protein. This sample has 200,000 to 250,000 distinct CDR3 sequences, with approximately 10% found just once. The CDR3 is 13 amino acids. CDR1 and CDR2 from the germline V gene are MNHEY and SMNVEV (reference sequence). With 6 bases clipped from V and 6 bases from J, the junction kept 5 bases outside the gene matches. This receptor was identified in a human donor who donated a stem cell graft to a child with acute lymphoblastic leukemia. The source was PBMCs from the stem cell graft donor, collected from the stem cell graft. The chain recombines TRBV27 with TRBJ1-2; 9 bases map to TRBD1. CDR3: CASRKGTGNGYTF. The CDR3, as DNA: TGTGCCAGCAGAAAAGGGACAGGGAATGGCTACACCTTC.